A single sample is the source of the 8 T cell receptor beta chains below, sequenced in a study of response to subunit inactivated influenza vaccine. TCRdb fed the RT-PCR reads into MiXCR, producing one record per CDR3 protein. Seen here are about 520,000 distinct CDR3 sequences, about 25% observed once, and the top ten hold 1.5% to 2%. The sequencing here drew on CD4+ T cells sorted from PBMCs, taken 4 to 6 days after vaccination. The receptors derive from a man in his forties or fifties who received an inactivated influenza vaccine.

The CDR3 DNA is TGTGCCAGCAGTAACAGGGGGAGGATCTATGAGCAGTTCTTC. It specifies CASSNRGRIYEQFF. The rearrangement links TRBV2 to TRBJ2-1, with 8 bases identical to TRBD1. This CDR3 comprises 14 residues. The germline CDR1 and CDR2 sequences are SNHLY and FYNNEI. V dropped 5 bases and J dropped 8; count of bases not matched to a gene: 8. Variable domain in full (rest from reference TRBV2 and TRBJ2-1): EPEVTQTPSHQVTQMGQEVILRCVPISNHLYFYWYRQILGQKVEFLVSFYNNEISEKSEIFDDQFSVERPDGSNFTLKIRSTKLEDSAMYFCASSNRGRIYEQFFGPGTRLTVL.

The genes are TRBV12-3 or TRBV12-4 and TRBJ1-4, with unresolved D. Deletions cut 3 bases from V and 7 bases from J, with 12 bases between. This CDR3 region has 14 residues. The chain's CDR3 is CASSFRTLGEKLFF. The CDR3 DNA follows: TGTGCCAGCAGTTTCCGGACCTTAGGTGAAAAACTGTTTTTT.

This clonotype was detected once. The chain couples TRBV28 to TRBJ2-7; TRBD1 agrees at 8 bases. Germline assignment: CDR1 MDHEN and CDR2 SYDVKM. CDR3 length equals 16 residues. Trimming removed 4 bases from V and 2 bases from J; junction bases left unmatched: 10. The CDR3 nucleotides read TGTGCCAGCAGTTCCTCGGACAGGGTACACACCTACGAGCAGTACTTC. Its protein is CASSSSDRVHTYEQYF.

V usage is TRBV24-1 and J usage is TRBJ2-7; 8 nucleotides align to TRBD1. V dropped 3 bases and J dropped 7; count of bases not matched to a gene: 7. The CDR3 is made up of 14 amino acids. Germline values: CDR1 KGHDR, CDR2 SFDVKD. CDR3 in amino acids: CATSDTGTGREQYF. CDR3 sequence (DNA): TGTGCCACCAGTGATACCGGGACAGGTAGGGAGCAGTACTTC.

The chain carries TRBV12-3 or TRBV12-4 and TRBJ1-1, with unresolved D. This CDR3 contains 14 residues. V gave up 2 bases and J gave up 6 bases, with 13 bases separating them. CDR3 sequence reads: CASSLSPLGPEAFF. In DNA form, the CDR3 reads TGTGCCAGCAGTTTATCTCCTCTTGGGCCTGAAGCTTTCTTT.

This clonotype was detected many times. The chain recombines TRBV29-1 with TRBJ2-5; D unclear. Per the germline V gene, CDR1 is SQVTM and CDR2 is ANQGSEA. The germline V and J ends were trimmed by 2 bases and 5 bases, with 12 bases remaining between them. The CDR3 covers 13 residues. The CDR3 nucleotides read TGCAGCGTTGAAAATTACTCCCGCGAGACCCAGTACTTC. It codes for CSVENYSRETQYF.

The J gene is TRBJ2-7, the V gene TRBV12-3 or TRBV12-4; the match to TRBD2 covers 13 bases. V was clipped by 5 bases and J by 5 bases; unmatched bases: 6. This CDR3 comprises 15 residues. CDR3 loop: CASSPSGTSGNEQYF. The CDR3 DNA reads as TGTGCCAGCAGTCCTTCCGGGACTAGCGGGAACGAGCAGTACTTC.

This clonotype was recorded many times. This chain links TRBV28 with TRBJ2-6, with no clear D. The CDR3 contains 16 residues. The germline V gene has CDR1 MDHEN and CDR2 SYDVKM. V was clipped by 1 base and J by 2 bases, with 9 bases between them. The CDR3 loop is CASSLSRATGANVLTF. Written as DNA, the CDR3 is TGTGCCAGCAGTTTATCTAGGGCCACTGGGGCCAACGTCCTGACTTTC. Together with reference TRBV28 and TRBJ2-6, the CDR3 gives the full variable domain: DVKVTQSSRYLVKRTGEKVFLECVQDMDHENMFWYRQDPGLGLRLIYFSYDVKMKEKGDIPEGYSVSREKKERFSLILESASTNQTSMYLCASSLSRATGANVLTFGAGSRLTVL.